The clone carrying this TCR beta chain was recorded at least ten times. This CDR3 region has 16 residues. Germline-derived CDR1 and CDR2 are DFQATT and SNEGSKA (reference sequence). Trimming took off 8 bases at V and 6 bases at J, with 28 bases between the two ends. A J-beta primer mix and a sample-barcoded 5' primer were used in a second PCR of roughly 6 to 12 cycles. MiXCR was run by TCRdb on the 5' RACE reads, yielding one entry per CDR3 protein. The table shows 1,800,000 or so distinct CDR3 sequences, with 30% to 40% occurring only once. The data are from a study of blood T cells in healthy people across ages. On the study more broadly: Template switching retrieved approximately one barcoded beta molecule for each two T cells.

The chain is built from TRBV20-1 and TRBJ1-2, with D perhaps matching TRBD1 (5 bases). Source material: blood. This clonotype was sampled from a human donor in good health. CDR3 amino acids: CSPGITPGLITNGYTF. As DNA, the CDR3 is TGCAGTCCCGGTATTACCCCGGGACTCATTACCAATGGCTACACCTTC.